The source of this T cell receptor (beta chain) is a study of tumor-infiltrating lymphocytes in primary liver carcinoma. Points on this clonotype: At one end, the junction sequence differs from germline, possibly due to a read error.

CDR3 length: 16 residues. The investigators made TCR beta cDNA from 400 to 550 ng total RNA, using a constant-region primer. Three-round nested multiplex PCR performed with slightly modified ARM-PCR produced the TCR beta libraries. A C-beta reverse primer was combined with TRBV1-TRBV30 forward primers in the first two PCR rounds, and each round had around 10 cycles. One entry per CDR3 protein, called by TCRdb with MiXCR from the multiplex PCR reads. This sample has 40,000 to 55,000 distinct CDR3 sequences; about three quarters occur once, and the top ten carry less than 35%. It was from roughly 20-30 mg of unsorted bulk tissue that RNA and DNA were co-extracted.

Sequences were obtained from liver tumor tissue from sampling region 5. Subset here: tumor region T5, tumor centre. This clonotype was sampled from a man aged 35-49 years with primary liver carcinoma and hepatitis B virus infection. The chain joins TRBV12-3 or TRBV12-4 to TRBJ2-3, with D possibly being TRBD2 (6 bases). CDR3 region: CTSSSGLKGGTDTRYF. The CDR3 DNA sequence: TGTACCAGCAGTTCCGGACTAAAGGGTGGTACAGATACGCGGTATTTT.